Listed below are T cell receptor beta chains from one sample, sequenced in a study of response to subunit inactivated influenza vaccine. MiXCR was run by TCRdb on the RT-PCR reads, yielding one entry per CDR3 protein. There are 490,000 or so distinct CDR3 sequences in the sample; 6% to 9% occur only once, and roughly 13% lies in the top ten. This specimen consisted of PBMCs from blood, obtained 23 months after vaccination. The receptor set was obtained from a man aged 45 to 70 who received an inactivated influenza vaccine. Each CDR3 is given without its conserved first and last residue.

TRBV28 ASSSHSREQY
TRBV7-9 ASSFDRAPDTQY
TRBV18 ASSPRPYTGELF
TRBV7-2 ASSPGFPQDTQY
TRBV6-5 ASSSQAGATDTQY
TRBV12-3/TRBV12-4 ASSQTESRGQQF
TRBV13 ASSLGTFGNTIY
TRBV28 ARNLGVVKLRVEY
TRBV7-2 ASSPGQGNHNEQF
TRBV5-1 ASSLRPGHSGSGNTIY
TRBV7-2 ASSLSSNSPLH
TRBV29-1 SVVIAGAYEQY
TRBV5-1 ASSLKRGGSTDTQY
TRBV19 ASSYGTSRSVGELF
TRBV2 ASRGTPHGAF
TRBV9 ASSGGTAGETQY
TRBV29-1 SVRSSLSYEQY
TRBV29-1 SVGQGRSYEQY
TRBV5-5 ASSLDAMNTGELF
TRBV7-2 ASSLEGGYEQY
TRBV5-1 ASSPIPLQQANYGYT
TRBV7-2 ASSPGTGLYNEQF
TRBV27 ASSLKDNYGYT
TRBV20-1 SATARRQGTSGRARYNEQF
TRBV12-3/TRBV12-4 ASSFDGGGSGNTIY